The next 2 T cell receptor beta chains were all read from a single sample in a study of T-cell memory formation after mild COVID-19. TCRdb reprocessed the 5' RACE reads with MiXCR, giving one entry per CDR3 protein. The data hold about 180,000 distinct CDR3 sequences, with approximately 18% observed a single time. The sample consisted of PBMCs or a T cell subset sorted from them (not recorded which). The receptor set was obtained from a man between 18 and 29 years old who had mild COVID-19 (a few samples of this study predate the infection). Cell type and time point are not known.

The J gene is TRBJ2-3, the V gene TRBV7-8, with TRBD2 identical over 7 bases. Germline CDR1 reads SGHVS; CDR2 reads FQNEAQ. The CDR3 is made up of 16 amino acids. After removal of 5 bases from V and 1 base from J, the junction contained 9 bases not matched to a gene. CDR3 sequence reads: CASSTYGSGRTDTQYF. DNA for the CDR3: TGTGCCAGCAGCACCTACGGTAGCGGGCGCACAGATACGCAGTATTTT.

On this clonotype itself: Germline is not matched at one junction end, which may reflect a read error. The rearrangement joins TRBV7-2 to TRBJ2-1; maybe TRBD2 (5 bases). The germline V gene encodes CDR1 SGHTA and CDR2 FQGNSA. This CDR3 is 16 amino acids long. CDR3 region: CASTLGQRSSYNEQFF. As DNA, the CDR3 is TGTGCCAGCACCTTAGGGCAGCGGAGCTCCTACAATGAGCAGTTCTTC.